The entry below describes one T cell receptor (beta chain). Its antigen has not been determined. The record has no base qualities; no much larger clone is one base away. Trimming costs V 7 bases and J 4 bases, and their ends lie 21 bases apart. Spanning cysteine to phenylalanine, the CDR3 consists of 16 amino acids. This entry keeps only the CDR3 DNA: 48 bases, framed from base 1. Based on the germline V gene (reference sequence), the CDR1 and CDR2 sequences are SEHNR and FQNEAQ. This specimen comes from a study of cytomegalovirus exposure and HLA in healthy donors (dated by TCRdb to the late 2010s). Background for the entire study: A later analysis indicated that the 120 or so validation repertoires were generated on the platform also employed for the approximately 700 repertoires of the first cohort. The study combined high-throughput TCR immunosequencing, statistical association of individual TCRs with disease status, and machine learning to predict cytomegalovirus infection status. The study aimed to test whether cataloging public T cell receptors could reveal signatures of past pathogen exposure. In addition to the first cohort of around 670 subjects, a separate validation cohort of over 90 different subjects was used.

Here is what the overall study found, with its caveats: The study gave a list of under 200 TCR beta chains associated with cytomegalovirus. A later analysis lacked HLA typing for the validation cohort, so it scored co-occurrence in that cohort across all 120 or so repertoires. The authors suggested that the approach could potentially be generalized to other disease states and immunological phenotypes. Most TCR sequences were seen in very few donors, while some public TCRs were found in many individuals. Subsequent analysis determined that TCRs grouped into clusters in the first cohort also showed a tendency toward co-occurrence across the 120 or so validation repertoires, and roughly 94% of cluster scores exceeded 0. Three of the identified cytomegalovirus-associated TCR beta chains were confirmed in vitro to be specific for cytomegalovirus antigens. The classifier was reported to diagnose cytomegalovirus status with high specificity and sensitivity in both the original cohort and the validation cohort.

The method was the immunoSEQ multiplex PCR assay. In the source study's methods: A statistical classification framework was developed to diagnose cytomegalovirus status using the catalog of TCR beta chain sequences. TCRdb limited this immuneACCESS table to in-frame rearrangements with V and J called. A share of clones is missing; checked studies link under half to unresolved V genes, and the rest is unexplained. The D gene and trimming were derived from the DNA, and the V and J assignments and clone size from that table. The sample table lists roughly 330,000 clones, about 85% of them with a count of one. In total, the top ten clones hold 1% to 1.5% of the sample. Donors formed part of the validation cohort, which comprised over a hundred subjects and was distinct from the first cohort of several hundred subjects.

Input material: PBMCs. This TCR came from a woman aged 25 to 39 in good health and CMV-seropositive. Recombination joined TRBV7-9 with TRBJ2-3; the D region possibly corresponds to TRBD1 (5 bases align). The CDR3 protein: CASNRRGSPRSDTQYF. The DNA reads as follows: TGTGCCAGCAACCGTAGGGGCAGCCCACGCTCAGATACGCAGTATTTT.